The clone carrying this T cell receptor (beta chain) was recorded many times. This specimen comes from a study of T cells in Graves' hyperthyroidism and ophthalmopathy. From germline, CDR1 is SQVTM and CDR2 ANQGSEA. CDR3 length: 16 residues. Trimming took off 4 bases at V and 1 base at J, with 17 bases between the two ends. Template material for amplifying TCR beta CDR3 regions consisted of RNA transcripts. A first-round RT-PCR of the TCR CDR3 used the HTBI primer set. TCRdb re-called the multiplex PCR reads through MiXCR, storing one row per CDR3 protein. The sample lists hundreds of thousands of distinct CDR3 sequences, around 13% seen once, with approximately 12% in the top ten.

The TCR sequence derives from a woman aged 45-60 years with Graves' ophthalmopathy. The chain is built from TRBV29-1 and TRBJ2-1; D ambiguous. The sample was blood. The CDR3 spells CSVGGTKTSSYNEQFF. The CDR3 bases are TGCAGCGTTGGTGGAACGAAGACCTCATCCTACAATGAGCAGTTCTTC.